This entry describes one T cell receptor (beta chain). Germline CDR1 is SGHRS and CDR2 is YFSETQ. The ends were cut back, 1 base at V and 4 bases at J, with 14 bases in the middle. This CDR3 is 15 amino acids long. Cohort 3 recovered donors had two negative PCRs, clearance, or symptom resolution. This specimen belongs to a study of blood T cell repertoires in COVID-19. Source study methods: Researchers report that nucleated cell counts were estimated from reference gene primer amplification. Clones were sequenced by immunoSEQ multiplex PCR, and TCRdb holds only the in-frame ones, with some missing. That table gives V, J and clone size, and the DNA gave D and trimming. The repertoire includes 150,000 to 200,000 clones, more than 65% of them detected once, and 7% to 9% sits in the top ten.

The chain links TRBV5-1 to TRBJ1-2; D perhaps matches TRBD1 (6 bases). This clonotype was sampled from a man aged 35 to 55 who had recovered from COVID-19. Specimen: PBMCs or T cells enriched from blood (not recorded which). CDR3 amino acids: CASSLQFDRSYGYTF. DNA of the CDR3: TGCGCCAGCAGCTTGCAATTCGACAGGAGCTATGGCTACACCTTC.